This entry features one T cell receptor beta chain sequence. Its target is not known. This sample is drawn from a study of CD8+ T cells in alopecia areata. About the study: A 6-month period off drug followed tofacitinib, which lasted 6 to 18 months.

Treatment described: oral pan-JAK inhibitor, 5-10 mg twice daily. The germline V gene has CDR1 SGHTA and CDR2 FQGNSA. The CDR3 consists of 15 residues. V was cut by 3 bases and J by 0 bases, with 10 bases left in between. Study-wide findings and caveats: Tofacitinib produced a significant decrease in scalp clonality and in expanded CD8+ clones among the top 100.

Sequencing used cDNA as its template, made by extracting RNA and reverse transcribing it. Libraries were prepared by immunoSEQ multiplex PCR; TCRdb keeps only in-frame clonotypes and omits some of them. This table holds 130,000 or so clones, 85% to 90% found once. The clonotype was recovered from a human donor with alopecia areata. The chain has TRBV7-2 and TRBJ2-3, with D tentatively TRBD2 (5 bases). The sequencing used CD8+ T cells sorted from blood, collected at week 4, from a patient treated with tofacitinib. The CDR3 reads CASSFLGGSTDTQYF. Here the CDR3 DNA reads TGTGCCAGCAGCTTTCTCGGAGGTAGCACAGATACGCAGTATTTT.